The 16 T cell receptor beta chains presented below share a single source sample, sequenced in a study of naive and memory T cell subsets. Study-wide results and limits: Naive repertoires, especially CD8, held a few larger clonotypes, possibly memory cells re-expressing CD45RA.

Both TRBC1 and TRBC2 were covered by a beta constant-region primer of two equimolar oligonucleotides. Four rounds of PCR amplified the ligated cDNA using nested alpha and beta constant-region primers plus SP2. TCRdb re-derived calls from the UMI-ligation and nested PCR reads in MiXCR, one entry per CDR3 protein. The sample contains roughly 150,000 distinct CDR3 sequences, 22% of which appear only once. Their antigens are not known. Sequencing input: naive CD4+ T cells from blood. The receptors here all came from a human donor in good health.

The chain is built from TRBV11-2 and TRBJ1-4, with a possible D match to TRBD1 (6 bases). The CDR3 consists of 13 residues. The ends were cut back, 5 bases at V and 6 bases at J, with 10 bases in the middle. Germline-derived CDR1 and CDR2 are SGHAT and FQNNGV. CDR3 amino acids: CASSADSDEKLFF. CDR3 nucleotide sequence: TGTGCCAGCAGCGCGGACAGCGATGAAAAACTGTTTTTT.

This clonotype was counted many times. The chain combines TRBV20-1 with TRBJ2-3; D is unresolved. The germline V gene encodes CDR1 DFQATT and CDR2 SNEGSKA (reference sequence). This CDR3 has 15 amino acids. The germline V and J ends were trimmed by 4 bases and 1 base, with 15 bases remaining between them. CDR3 region: CSATSGSSGTDTQYF. CDR3 coding DNA: TGCAGTGCTACCTCAGGAAGCTCGGGCACAGATACGCAGTATTTT.

This clonotype came up a few times. V gene TRBV6-6 combines with J gene TRBJ2-7, with a weak D call TRBD1 (7 bases). Germline V CDR1 and CDR2: MNHNY, SVGAGI (reference sequence). CDR3 length: 16 amino acids. With 6 bases removed from V and 4 bases from J, the gap between germline ends came to 22 bases. The CDR3 DNA follows: TGTGCCAGCAGCCTAGGACAGGCGGGAAATTGGTACGAGCAGTACTTC. It specifies CASSLGQAGNWYEQYF.

This clonotype was counted a few times. The chain combines TRBV20-1 with TRBJ2-5; TRBD2 matches at 8 bases. V lost 0 bases, J lost 4 bases, and 4 bases stayed unmatched. Germline V gives CDR1 DFQATT, CDR2 SNEGSKA (reference sequence). This CDR3 has 14 residues. CDR3 amino acids: CSARDWAGGETQYF. The CDR3 coding sequence is TGCAGTGCTAGAGATTGGGCGGGGGGAGAGACCCAGTACTTC.

The CDR3 DNA follows: TGTGCCAGCAGAAAAGAGGGCAATGAGCAGTTCTTC. Amino acid sequence: CASRKEGNEQFF. The chain combines TRBV6-5 with TRBJ2-1; D is perhaps TRBD2 (5 bases). In germline, CDR1 is MNHEY, CDR2 SVGAGI. V dropped 6 bases and J dropped 6 bases, with 9 bases sitting between them. The CDR3 length is 12 residues.

This chain links TRBV20-1 with TRBJ1-6; TRBD1 matches at 7 bases. The CDR3 is made up of 17 amino acids. Germline values: CDR1 DFQATT, CDR2 SNEGSKA (reference sequence). V lost 0 bases, J lost 7 bases, and 12 bases stayed unmatched. This chain's CDR3 is CSARDPRGDSVNSPLHF. The CDR3 coding sequence is TGCAGTGCTAGAGATCCGAGGGGGGACAGCGTCAATTCACCCCTCCACTTT.

In its sample, this clonotype was seen a few times. The chain recombines TRBV18 with TRBJ1-1; D gene uncertain. V dropped 1 base and J dropped 2 bases, with 14 bases sitting between them. Germline lookup yields CDR1 KGHSH and CDR2 LQKENI. CDR3 size: 16 residues. This CDR3 is CASSPLPTAFNTEAFF. The CDR3 DNA sequence: TGTGCCAGCTCACCACTCCCTACAGCTTTTAACACTGAAGCTTTCTTT.

In this sample, this clonotype turned up a few times. The rearrangement uses TRBV29-1 and TRBJ2-7; 10 bases map to TRBD2. This CDR3 is built from 13 residues. V was pared by 2 bases and J by 6 bases, with 4 bases of the junction left unmatched. Germline-derived CDR1 and CDR2 are SQVTM and ANQGSEA. CDR3 DNA: TGCAGCGTTGAACGGGCTAGCGGGAGCGAGCAGTACTTC. Its translation is CSVERASGSEQYF.

This clonotype was found a few times. This chain uses TRBV5-4 with TRBJ2-5, with a tentative D call TRBD2 (6 bases). The CDR3 extends over 15 amino acids. Trimming took off 4 bases at V and 9 bases at J, with 22 bases between the two ends. Germline V gene data show CDR1 as SGHNT and CDR2 as YYREEE (reference sequence). CDR3 amino acids: CASSRRTSPPGAQYF. The CDR3 DNA reads TGTGCCAGCAGCCGGAGAACTAGCCCGCCTGGGGCCCAGTACTTC.

The rearrangement links TRBV28 to TRBJ2-7; D gene unclear. The CDR3 totals 12 residues. Between the trimmed V and J ends, which lost 6 bases and 11 bases, there was a span of 17 bases. CDR1 MDHEN and CDR2 SYDVKM come from the germline V gene. Here the CDR3 DNA reads TGTGCCAGCAGCCCCCTCCCCGAGGAAAAGTACTTC. It codes for CASSPLPEEKYF.

This clonotype was recorded a few times. The J gene is TRBJ2-3, the V gene TRBV19, with 7 bases lining up with TRBD2. The CDR3 loop spans 12 amino acids. V lost 5 bases to trimming and J lost 8 bases; unmatched junction nucleotides: 4. Germline-derived CDR1 and CDR2 are LNHDA and SQIVND (reference sequence). CDR3 DNA sequence: TGTGCCAGTAGTGACCCGGGAGGTACGCAGTATTTT. It codes for CASSDPGGTQYF. Filled out from reference TRBV19 and TRBJ2-3, the complete variable domain reads DGGITQSPKYLFRKEGQNVTLSCEQNLNHDAMYWYRQDPGQGLRLIYYSQIVNDFQKGDIAEGYSVSREKKESFPLTVTSAQKNPTAFYLCASSDPGGTQYFGPGTRLTVL.

This clonotype was found many times. The V and J genes are TRBV12-3 or TRBV12-4 and TRBJ2-2; D not certain. This CDR3 spans 12 amino acids. Trimming removed 9 bases at V and 5 bases at J, with 10 bases between. The CDR3 nucleotides are TGTGCCAGTAGGCCAGGAACCGGGGAGCTGTTTTTT. Encoded protein: CASRPGTGELFF.

This clonotype was detected only a few times. J is TRBJ1-6 and V is TRBV10-2, with TRBD1 as a possible D gene (5 bases). V was trimmed by 8 bases and J by 6 bases, leaving 11 bases between them. CDR3 length: 13 residues. CDR1 and CDR2 from the germline V gene are WSHSY and SAAADI. As DNA, the CDR3 is TGCGCCAGCCAGGACACCCTTAATTCACCCCTCCACTTT. Its protein is CASQDTLNSPLHF.

The chain combines TRBV12-3 or TRBV12-4 with TRBJ1-6; 11 bases are a match to TRBD1. V lost 2 bases and J lost 10; bases outside the gene matches: 10. The CDR3 spans 17 residues. Here the CDR3 reads CASSLTTGQGAGSPLHF. The CDR3 DNA reads as TGTGCCAGCAGTTTAACAACAGGACAGGGGGCCGGATCACCCCTCCACTTT.

This clonotype was found a few times. J is TRBJ2-1 and V is TRBV30; 7 bases match TRBD2. V shed 1 base and J 0 bases; nucleotides not matched to a gene: 15. The V gene's germline CDR1 is GTSNPN and CDR2 SVGIG (reference sequence). There are 19 residues in the CDR3. The CDR3: CAWSGLVTARGSSYNEQFF. CDR3 bases: TGTGCCTGGAGTGGACTAGTAACCGCGCGGGGGAGCTCCTACAATGAGCAGTTCTTC.

Turning to this clonotype: Given a much more abundant clone one base away, this may be a read error. The chain is built from TRBV4-1 and TRBJ2-2, with D possibly TRBD2 on 6 matching bases. The CDR3 spans 16 residues. The germline V gene encodes CDR1 MGHRA and CDR2 YSYEKL. CDR3 loop: CASSHGLSEDTGEPFF. DNA of the CDR3: TGCGCCAGCAGCCACGGACTATCCGAGGACACCGGGGAGCCGTTTTTT.